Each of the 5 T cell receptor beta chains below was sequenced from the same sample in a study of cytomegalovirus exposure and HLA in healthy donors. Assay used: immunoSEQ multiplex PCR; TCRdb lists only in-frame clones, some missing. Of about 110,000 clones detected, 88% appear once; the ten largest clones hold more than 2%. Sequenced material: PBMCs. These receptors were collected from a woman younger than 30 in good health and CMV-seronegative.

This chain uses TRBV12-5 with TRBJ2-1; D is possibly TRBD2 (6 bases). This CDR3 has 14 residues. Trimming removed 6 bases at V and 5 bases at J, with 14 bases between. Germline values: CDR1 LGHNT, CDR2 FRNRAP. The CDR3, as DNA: TGTGCTAGTGGCTCGGGACTCCGGGACAATGAGCAGTTCTTC. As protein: CASGSGLRDNEQFF.

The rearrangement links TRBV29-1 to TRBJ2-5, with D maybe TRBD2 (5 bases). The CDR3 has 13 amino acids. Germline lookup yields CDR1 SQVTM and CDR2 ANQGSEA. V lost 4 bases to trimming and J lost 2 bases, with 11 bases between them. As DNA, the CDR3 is TGCAGCGTTGCCTATACTAGTCAAGAGACCCAGTACTTC. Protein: CSVAYTSQETQYF.

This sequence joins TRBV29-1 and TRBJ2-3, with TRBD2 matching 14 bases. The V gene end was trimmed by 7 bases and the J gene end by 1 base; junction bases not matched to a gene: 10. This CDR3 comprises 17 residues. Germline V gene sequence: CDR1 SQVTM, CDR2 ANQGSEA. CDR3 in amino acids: CSAGGLAGEIGTDTQYF. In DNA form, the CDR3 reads TGCAGCGCAGGGGGACTAGCGGGGGAGATAGGCACAGATACGCAGTATTTT.

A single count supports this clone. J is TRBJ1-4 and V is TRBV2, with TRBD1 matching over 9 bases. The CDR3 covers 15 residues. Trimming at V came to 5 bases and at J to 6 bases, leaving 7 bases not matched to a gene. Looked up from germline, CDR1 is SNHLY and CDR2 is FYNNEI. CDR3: CASSYTGGGDEKLFF. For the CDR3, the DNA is TGTGCCAGCAGTTACACAGGGGGCGGAGATGAAAAACTGTTTTTT.

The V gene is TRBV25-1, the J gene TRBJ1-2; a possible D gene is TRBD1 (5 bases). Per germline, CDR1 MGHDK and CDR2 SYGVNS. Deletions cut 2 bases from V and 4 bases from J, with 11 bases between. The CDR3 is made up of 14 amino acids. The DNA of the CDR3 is TGTGCCAGCAGTGAACAGGGATCTATCTATGGCTACACCTTC. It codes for CASSEQGSIYGYTF.